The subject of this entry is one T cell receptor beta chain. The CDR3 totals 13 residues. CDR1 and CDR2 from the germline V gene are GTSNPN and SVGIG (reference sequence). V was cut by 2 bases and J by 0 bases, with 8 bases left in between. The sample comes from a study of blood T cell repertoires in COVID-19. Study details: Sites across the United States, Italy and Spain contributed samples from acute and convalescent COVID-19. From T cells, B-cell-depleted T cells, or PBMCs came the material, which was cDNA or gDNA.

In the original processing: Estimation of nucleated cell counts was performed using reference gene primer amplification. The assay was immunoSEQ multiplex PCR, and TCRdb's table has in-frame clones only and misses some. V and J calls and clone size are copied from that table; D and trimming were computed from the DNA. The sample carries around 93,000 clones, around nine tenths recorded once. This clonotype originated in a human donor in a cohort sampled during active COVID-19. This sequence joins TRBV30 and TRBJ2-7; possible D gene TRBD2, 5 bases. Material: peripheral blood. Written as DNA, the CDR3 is TGTGCCTGGAGTACGGGAAGCTCCTACGAGCAGTACTTC. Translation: CAWSTGSSYEQYF.